This entry features one T cell receptor (beta chain) sequence. The junction had 2 bases not matched to a gene; V was cut back by 3 bases and J by 0 bases. CDR1 KGHSH and CDR2 LQKENI come from the germline V gene. The CDR3 is made up of 14 amino acids. They ran version v3.0 of the immunoSEQ assay at survey level. Repertoires were generated with immunoSEQ multiplex PCR, while TCRdb's copy carries only in-frame clones and drops some. The repertoire includes 15,000 to 20,000 clones, 86% of them detected once, and roughly 10% sits in the top ten. This sample is drawn from a study of long-term antiretroviral therapy in people with HIV.

Source: unsorted PBMCs, taken 0.5 years after starting antiretroviral therapy. The chain has TRBV18 and TRBJ2-7, with 7 nucleotides matching TRBD1. This TCR was recovered from a man in his forties or fifties with HIV. CDR3 region: CASSPDRSSYEQYF. The CDR3 bases are TGTGCCAGCTCACCGGACAGGAGCTCCTACGAGCAGTACTTC.